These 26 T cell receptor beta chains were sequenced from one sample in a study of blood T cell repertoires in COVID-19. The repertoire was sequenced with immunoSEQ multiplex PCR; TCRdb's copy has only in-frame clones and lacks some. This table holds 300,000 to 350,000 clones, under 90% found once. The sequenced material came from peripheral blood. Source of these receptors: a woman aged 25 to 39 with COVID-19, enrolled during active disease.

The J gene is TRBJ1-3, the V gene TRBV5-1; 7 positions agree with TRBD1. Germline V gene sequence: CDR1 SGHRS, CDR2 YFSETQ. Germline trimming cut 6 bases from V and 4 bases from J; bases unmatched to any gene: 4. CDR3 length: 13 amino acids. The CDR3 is CASTGGAGNTIYF. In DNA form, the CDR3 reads TGCGCCAGCACAGGGGGAGCCGGAAACACCATATATTTT.

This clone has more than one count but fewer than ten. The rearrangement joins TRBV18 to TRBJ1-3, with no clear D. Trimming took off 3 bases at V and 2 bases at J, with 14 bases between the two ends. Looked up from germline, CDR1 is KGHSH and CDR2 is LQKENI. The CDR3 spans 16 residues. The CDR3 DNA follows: TGTGCCAGCTCACCCTTAGACCCGGAGGCTGGAAACACCATATATTTT. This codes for CASSPLDPEAGNTIYF.

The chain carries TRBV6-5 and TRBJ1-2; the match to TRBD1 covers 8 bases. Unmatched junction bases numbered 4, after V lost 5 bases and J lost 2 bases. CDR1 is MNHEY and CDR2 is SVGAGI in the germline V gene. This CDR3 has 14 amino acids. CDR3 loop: CASSRTGTNYGYTF. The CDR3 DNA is TGTGCCAGCAGTCGGACAGGGACCAACTATGGCTACACCTTC.

The CDR3 sequence: CASSVGQVNSNEQFF. The CDR3 DNA is TGTGCCAGCAGCGTGGGACAGGTAAACTCCAATGAGCAGTTCTTC. The chain employs TRBV7-7 and TRBJ2-1; TRBD1 matches 8 bases. CDR1 is SSHAT, CDR2 FNYEAQ, per germline (reference sequence). The CDR3 spans 15 residues. The V segment lost 5 bases and the J segment 6 bases; nucleotides outside the gene matches: 9.

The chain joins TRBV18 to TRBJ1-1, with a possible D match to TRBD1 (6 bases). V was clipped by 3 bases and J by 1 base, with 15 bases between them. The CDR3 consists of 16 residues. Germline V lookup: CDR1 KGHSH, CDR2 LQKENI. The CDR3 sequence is CASSPSIPTGNTEAFF. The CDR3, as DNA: TGTGCCAGCTCACCCTCGATCCCGACAGGGAACACTGAAGCTTTCTTT.

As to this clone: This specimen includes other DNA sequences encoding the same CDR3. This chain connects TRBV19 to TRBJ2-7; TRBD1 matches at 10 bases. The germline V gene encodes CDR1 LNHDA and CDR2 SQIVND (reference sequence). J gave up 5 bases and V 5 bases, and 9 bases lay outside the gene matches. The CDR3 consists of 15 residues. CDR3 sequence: CASSASGTGVHEQYF. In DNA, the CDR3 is TGTGCCAGTAGTGCCTCCGGGACAGGGGTCCACGAGCAGTACTTC.

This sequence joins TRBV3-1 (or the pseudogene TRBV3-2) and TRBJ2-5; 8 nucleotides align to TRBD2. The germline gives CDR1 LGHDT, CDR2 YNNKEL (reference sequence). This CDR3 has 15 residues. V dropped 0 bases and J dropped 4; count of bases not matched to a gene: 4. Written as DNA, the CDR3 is TGTGCCAGCAGCCAAGACCCGGGACTAGTAGAGACCCAGTACTTC. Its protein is CASSQDPGLVETQYF.

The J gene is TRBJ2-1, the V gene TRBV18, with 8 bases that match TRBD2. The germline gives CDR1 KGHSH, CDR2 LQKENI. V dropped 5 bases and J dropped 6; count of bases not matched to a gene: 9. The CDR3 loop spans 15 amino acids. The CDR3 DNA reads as TGTGCCAGCTCATCCGGGACTAGAGTTGGCAATGAGCAGTTCTTC. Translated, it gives CASSSGTRVGNEQFF.

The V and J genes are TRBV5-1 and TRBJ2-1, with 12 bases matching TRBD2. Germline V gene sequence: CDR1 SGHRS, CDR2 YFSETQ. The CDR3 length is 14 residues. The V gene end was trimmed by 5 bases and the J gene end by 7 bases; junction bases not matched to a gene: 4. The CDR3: CASRLAGGWNEQFF. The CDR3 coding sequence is TGCGCCAGCAGGCTAGCGGGAGGGTGGAATGAGCAGTTCTTC.

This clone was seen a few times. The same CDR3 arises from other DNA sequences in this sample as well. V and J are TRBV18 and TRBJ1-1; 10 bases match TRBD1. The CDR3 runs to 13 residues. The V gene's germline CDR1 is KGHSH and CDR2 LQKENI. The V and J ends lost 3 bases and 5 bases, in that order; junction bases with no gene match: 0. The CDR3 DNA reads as TGTGCCAGCTCACCGGGACAGGGGACTGAAGCTTTCTTT. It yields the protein CASSPGQGTEAFF.

The CDR3 is CASSMGTGTGERWQYF. The DNA for the CDR3 is TGTGCCAGCAGTATGGGGACCGGGACAGGGGAACGGTGGCAGTACTTC. J is TRBJ2-7 and V is TRBV27; TRBD1 aligns across 10 bases. This CDR3 comprises 16 residues. The germline CDR1 and CDR2 sequences are MNHEY and SMNVEV (reference sequence). V gave up 5 bases and J gave up 9 bases; unmatched junction bases: 16.

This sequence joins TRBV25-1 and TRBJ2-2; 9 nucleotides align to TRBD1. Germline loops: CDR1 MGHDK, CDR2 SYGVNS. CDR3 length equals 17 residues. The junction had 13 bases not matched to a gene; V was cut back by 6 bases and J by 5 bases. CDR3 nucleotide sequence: TGTGCCAGCAGGCCCCTAACAGGGGGCGAGGGAACCGGGGAGCTGTTTTTT. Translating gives CASRPLTGGEGTGELFF.

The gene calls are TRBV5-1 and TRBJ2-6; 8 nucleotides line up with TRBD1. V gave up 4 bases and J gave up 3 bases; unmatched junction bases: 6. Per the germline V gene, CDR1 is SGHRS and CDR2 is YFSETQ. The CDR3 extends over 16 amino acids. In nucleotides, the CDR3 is TGCGCCAGCAGCAAGGACAGGGTGAGTGGGGCCAACGTCCTGACTTTC. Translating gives CASSKDRVSGANVLTF. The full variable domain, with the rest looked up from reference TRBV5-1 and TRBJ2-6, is KAGVTQTPRYLIKTRGQQVTLSCSPISGHRSVSWYQQTPGQGLQFLFEYFSETQRNKGNFPGRFSGRQFSNSRSEMNVSTLELGDSALYLCASSKDRVSGANVLTFGAGSRLTVL.

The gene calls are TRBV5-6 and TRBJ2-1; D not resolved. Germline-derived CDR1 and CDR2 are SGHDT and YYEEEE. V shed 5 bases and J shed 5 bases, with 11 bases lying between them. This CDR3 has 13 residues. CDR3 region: CASRTRNDNEQFF. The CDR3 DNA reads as TGTGCCAGCAGGACACGGAACGACAATGAGCAGTTCTTC.

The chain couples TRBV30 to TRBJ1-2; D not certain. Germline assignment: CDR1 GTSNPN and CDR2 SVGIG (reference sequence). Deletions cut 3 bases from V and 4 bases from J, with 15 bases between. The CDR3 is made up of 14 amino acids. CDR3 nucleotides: TGTGCCTGGAGGTGGAAGACTGACCCCTATGGCTACACCTTC. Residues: CAWRWKTDPYGYTF.

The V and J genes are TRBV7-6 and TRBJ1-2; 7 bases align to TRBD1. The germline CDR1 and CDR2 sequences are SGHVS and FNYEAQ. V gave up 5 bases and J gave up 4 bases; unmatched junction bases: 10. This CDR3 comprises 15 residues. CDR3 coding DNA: TGTGCCAGCAGCCCAGACCGGGACAGAAGCTATGGCTACACCTTC. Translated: CASSPDRDRSYGYTF.

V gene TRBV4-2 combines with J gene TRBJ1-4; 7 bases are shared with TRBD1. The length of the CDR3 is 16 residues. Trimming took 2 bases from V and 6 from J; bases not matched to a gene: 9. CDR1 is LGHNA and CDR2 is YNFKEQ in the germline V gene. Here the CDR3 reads CASSQPQGSADEKLFF. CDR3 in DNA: TGTGCCAGCAGCCAACCACAGGGGAGCGCGGATGAAAAACTGTTTTTT.

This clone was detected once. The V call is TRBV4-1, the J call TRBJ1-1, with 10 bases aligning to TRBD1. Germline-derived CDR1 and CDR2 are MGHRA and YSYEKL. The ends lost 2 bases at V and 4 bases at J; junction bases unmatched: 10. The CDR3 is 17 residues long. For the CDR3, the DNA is TGCGCCAGCAGCCAAACATTGACAGGGGGCGCCGGCACTGAAGCTTTCTTT. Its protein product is CASSQTLTGGAGTEAFF.

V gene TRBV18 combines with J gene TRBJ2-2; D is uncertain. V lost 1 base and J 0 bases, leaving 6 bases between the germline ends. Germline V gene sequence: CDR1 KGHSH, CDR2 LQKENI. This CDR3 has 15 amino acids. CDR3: CASSPLPANTGELFF. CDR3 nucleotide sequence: TGTGCCAGCTCACCACTCCCCGCGAACACCGGGGAGCTGTTTTTT. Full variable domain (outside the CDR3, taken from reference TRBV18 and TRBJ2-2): NAGVMQNPRHLVRRRGQEARLRCSPMKGHSHVYWYRQLPEEGLKFMVYLQKENIIDESGMPKERFSAEFPKEGPSILRIQQVVRGDSAAYFCASSPLPANTGELFFGEGSRLTVL.

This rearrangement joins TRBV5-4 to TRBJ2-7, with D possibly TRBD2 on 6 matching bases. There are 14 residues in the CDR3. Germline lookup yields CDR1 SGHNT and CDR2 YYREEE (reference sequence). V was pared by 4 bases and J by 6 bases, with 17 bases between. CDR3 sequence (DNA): TGTGCCAGCAGCCCTCGACTAGAGCAGGGCGAGCAGTACTTC. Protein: CASSPRLEQGEQYF.

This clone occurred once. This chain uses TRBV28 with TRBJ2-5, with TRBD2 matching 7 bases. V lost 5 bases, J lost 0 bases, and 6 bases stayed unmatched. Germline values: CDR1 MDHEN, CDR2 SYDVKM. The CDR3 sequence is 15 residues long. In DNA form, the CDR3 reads TGTGCCAGCAGTCCCAAGCGGGAAGACCAAGAGACCCAGTACTTC. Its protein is CASSPKREDQETQYF. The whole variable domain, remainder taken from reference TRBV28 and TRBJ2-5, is DVKVTQSSRYLVKRTGEKVFLECVQDMDHENMFWYRQDPGLGLRLIYFSYDVKMKEKGDIPEGYSVSREKKERFSLILESASTNQTSMYLCASSPKREDQETQYFGPGTRLLVL.

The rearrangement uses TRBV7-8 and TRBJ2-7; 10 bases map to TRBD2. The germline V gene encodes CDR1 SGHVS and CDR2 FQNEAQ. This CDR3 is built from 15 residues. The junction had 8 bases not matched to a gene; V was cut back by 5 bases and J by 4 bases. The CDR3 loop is CASSQAGGAIYEQYF. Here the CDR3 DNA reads TGTGCCAGCAGCCAAGCGGGAGGGGCGATTTACGAGCAGTACTTC.

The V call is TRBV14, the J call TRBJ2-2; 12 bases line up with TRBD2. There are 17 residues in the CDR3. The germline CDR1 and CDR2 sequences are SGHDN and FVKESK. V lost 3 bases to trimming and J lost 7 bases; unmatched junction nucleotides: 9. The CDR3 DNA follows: TGTGCCAGCAGCCACCTGACTAGCGGGAGAGGAGGCGGGGAGCTGTTTTTT. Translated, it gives CASSHLTSGRGGGELFF.

The DNA for the CDR3 is TGTGCCAGCAGCCGCCCGACAGGGGGGAGAGGGGCCAACGTCCTGACTTTC. Amino acid sequence: CASSRPTGGRGANVLTF. The rearrangement joins TRBV5-4 to TRBJ2-6, with 9 bases fitting TRBD1. Trimming cost V 4 bases and J 4 bases; bases outside gene matches: 9. CDR3 length: 17 residues. Germline-derived CDR1 and CDR2 are SGHNT and YYREEE (reference sequence).

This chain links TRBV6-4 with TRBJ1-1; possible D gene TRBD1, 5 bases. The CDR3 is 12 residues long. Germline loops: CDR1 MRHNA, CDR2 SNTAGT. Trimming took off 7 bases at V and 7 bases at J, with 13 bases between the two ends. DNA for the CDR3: TGTGCCAGCAACTTGACCGGGGGTGAAGCTTTCTTT. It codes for CASNLTGGEAFF.

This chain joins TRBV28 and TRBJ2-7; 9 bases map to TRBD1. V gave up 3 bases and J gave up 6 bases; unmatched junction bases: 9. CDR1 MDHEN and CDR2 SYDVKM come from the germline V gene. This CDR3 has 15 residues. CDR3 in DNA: TGTGCCAGCAGTTTCCCGGGACAGGGTTTGAGCGAGCAGTACTTC. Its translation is CASSFPGQGLSEQYF.